These 30 T cell receptor beta chains originate from one sample sequenced in a study of human T cells and chemical hapten exposure. TCRdb re-analysed the RACE reads in MiXCR, keeping a single row per CDR3 protein. The sample lists some 90,000 distinct CDR3 sequences, about 8% occurring once. Time point noted: pre-sensitization, week 0. Treatment in this sample: therapeutic diphenylcyclopropenone sensitization with weekly scalp DPC. The sample was whole blood, taken in connection with sensitization to the hapten diphenylcyclopropenone (DPC). The source is a man aged 35 to 55 with alopecia areata. Some clones in this sample may be carry-over from other donors' samples.

This clonotype appeared many times. The chain joins TRBV29-1 to TRBJ1-1; a weak D match, TRBD1 (6 bases). Trimming took 6 bases from V and 1 from J, leaving 9 bases between them. Germline assignment: CDR1 SQVTM and CDR2 ANQGSEA. The CDR3 length is 12 residues. The CDR3 spells CSVLTGNTEAFF. In DNA, the CDR3 is TGCAGCGTCTTGACAGGGAACACTGAAGCTTTCTTT.

This clonotype was observed a handful of times. The chain uses TRBV7-2 and TRBJ2-7; no definite D call. CDR1 and CDR2 from the germline V gene are SGHTA and FQGNSA. V dropped 5 bases and J dropped 0 bases, with 8 bases sitting between them. The CDR3 is 13 amino acids. In nucleotides, the CDR3 is TGTGCCAGCAGCGACCGAGTCTCCTACGAGCAGTACGTC. This gives the protein CASSDRVSYEQYV.

This clonotype was recorded many times. This chain links TRBV11-1 with TRBJ2-7; TRBD1 is a possible D gene (5 bases). The germline CDR1 and CDR2 sequences are SGHAT and FQDESV (reference sequence). CDR3 length: 13 residues. V was shortened by 3 bases and J by 1 base, with 7 bases between the two germline ends. CDR3 sequence: CASSFQGSYEQYV. In DNA form, the CDR3 reads TGTGCCAGCAGCTTTCAGGGTTCCTACGAGCAGTACGTC.

This clonotype was recorded a few times. This CDR3 reads CASSFPRPGQGGYTF. The CDR3 DNA reads TGTGCCAGCAGTTTCCCCCGGCCGGGCCAAGGGGGCTACACCTTC. The chain combines TRBV28 with TRBJ1-2; D not certain. Germline CDR1 reads MDHEN; CDR2 reads SYDVKM. This CDR3 region has 15 residues. V lost 3 bases and J lost 8, with 19 bases in between.

This clonotype was recorded at least ten times. The V call is TRBV6-5, the J call TRBJ1-1; 8 bases agree with TRBD1. Per germline, CDR1 MNHEY and CDR2 SVGAGI. The J segment lost 5 bases and the V segment lost 5 bases, leaving 7 bases of the junction unmatched. This CDR3 is built from 14 residues. CDR3: CASSAPGGRTEAFF. For the CDR3, the DNA is TGTGCCAGCAGTGCCCCAGGGGGCCGGACTGAAGCTTTCTTT.

The chain employs TRBV2 and TRBJ2-3, with 7 bases aligning to TRBD2. The CDR3 runs 17 residues. V shed 6 bases, J shed 0 bases, and the junction held 12 bases outside the gene matches. Germline-derived CDR1 and CDR2 are SNHLY and FYNNEI. In nucleotides, the CDR3 is TGTGCCAGCAGGCCACCTGAGCGGGGCACTAGCACAGATACGCAGTATTTT. Protein product: CASRPPERGTSTDTQYF. The full variable domain, in which reference TRBV2 and TRBJ2-3 provide the parts outside the CDR3, is EPEVTQTPSHQVTQMGQEVILRCVPISNHLYFYWYRQILGQKVEFLVSFYNNEISEKSEIFDDQFSVERPDGSNFTLKIRSTKLEDSAMYFCASRPPERGTSTDTQYFGPGTRLTVL.

The chain has TRBV11-2 and TRBJ2-7; D gene unclear. The germline CDR1 and CDR2 sequences are SGHAT and FQNNGV. Trimming left V 2 bases short and J 3 bases short, with 8 bases between. The CDR3 is 13 amino acids. CDR3 coding DNA: TGTGCCAGCAGCTTATCTAACAGCTACGAGCAGTACGTC. It is translated as CASSLSNSYEQYV.

This clonotype was seen a few times. The gene calls are TRBV6-2 or TRBV6-3 and TRBJ2-4, with unresolved D. Germline CDR1 is MNHEY and CDR2 is SVGEGT. CDR3 length equals 16 residues. Trimming removed 2 bases from V and 0 bases from J, with 11 bases in between. CDR3 amino acids: CASSYGNYGAKNIQYF. The CDR3 DNA is TGTGCCAGCAGTTACGGGAATTACGGAGCCAAAAACATTCAGTACTTC.

This clonotype was seen more than once but under ten times. This rearrangement joins TRBV10-3 to TRBJ2-3; D unclear. Germline loops: CDR1 ENHRY, CDR2 SYGVKD. Trimming left V 9 bases short and J 0 bases short, with 13 bases between. CDR3 length equals 14 residues. The CDR3 nucleotides are TGTGCCATAGGCCCCGAGTCTAGCACAGATACGCAGTATTTT. Translating it yields CAIGPESSTDTQYF.

This chain connects TRBV10-3 to TRBJ2-3; D is ambiguous. Germline V lookup: CDR1 ENHRY, CDR2 SYGVKD. V was clipped by 7 bases and J by 4 bases, with 3 bases between them. This CDR3 region has 10 residues. The CDR3 protein is CAIKADTQYF. The CDR3 nucleotides are TGTGCCATCAAGGCAGATACGCAGTATTTT.

This clonotype has more than one count but fewer than ten. The chain combines TRBV27 with TRBJ1-6; 9 nucleotides agree with TRBD1. Germline V CDR1 and CDR2: MNHEY, SMNVEV (reference sequence). The CDR3 sequence is 15 residues long. V trimming: 2 bases; J trimming: 8 bases; junction bases outside the gene matches: 4. The CDR3 loop reads CASSLRGQGYSPLHF. DNA for the CDR3: TGTGCCAGCAGTTTACGGGGACAGGGTTATTCACCCCTCCACTTT.

The rearrangement links TRBV6-2 or TRBV6-3 to TRBJ2-7; D is undetermined. V was pared by 2 bases and J by 3 bases, with 17 bases between. This CDR3 is built from 16 residues. The germline V gene encodes CDR1 MNHEY and CDR2 SVGEGT. CDR3 protein: CASSYEAPHPVYEQYV. The CDR3 DNA follows: TGTGCCAGCAGTTACGAGGCCCCACACCCCGTCTACGAGCAGTACGTC.

V gene TRBV19 combines with J gene TRBJ2-3; D gene uncertain. Germline loops: CDR1 LNHDA, CDR2 SQIVND (reference sequence). Trimming shortened V by 7 bases and J by 1 base, and 15 bases separated the two germline ends. The CDR3 spans 15 residues. The CDR3 loop is CASMWTPGRTDTQYF. DNA for the CDR3: TGTGCCAGTATGTGGACCCCAGGACGCACAGATACGCAGTATTTT.

This clonotype has just a few counts. The V and J genes are TRBV6-4 and TRBJ2-5; weak D call: TRBD2 (6 bases). The CDR3 spans 16 residues. V shed 0 bases and J shed 0 bases, with 11 bases lying between them. In germline, CDR1 is MRHNA, CDR2 SNTAGT. The CDR3 protein is CASSDSDREHQETQYF. The CDR3 coding sequence is TGTGCCAGCAGTGACTCCGACCGGGAGCACCAAGAGACCCAGTACTTC.

CDR3 nucleotide sequence: TGCAGTGCGGGTCTCAGGGGGCTTGAGACCCAGTACTTC. Amino acids: CSAGLRGLETQYF. The gene calls are TRBV20-1 and TRBJ2-5; 8 nucleotides align to TRBD1. Trimming at V came to 6 bases and at J to 5 bases, leaving 8 bases not matched to a gene. In germline, CDR1 is DFQATT, CDR2 SNEGSKA (reference sequence). The CDR3 totals 13 residues.

This clonotype was seen at least ten times. The chain links TRBV12-3 or TRBV12-4 to TRBJ2-7, with a possible D match to TRBD1 (6 bases). The CDR3 totals 13 residues. Trimming stripped 3 bases from V and 3 bases from J, with 9 bases between. The CDR3 protein is CASSLGADYEQYV. The CDR3 DNA reads as TGTGCCAGCAGTTTGGGGGCAGACTACGAGCAGTACGTC.

CDR3 in amino acids: CASSLAPRLTGELFF. CDR3 nucleotides: TGTGCCAGCAGTCTCGCCCCCCGGCTCACCGGGGAGCTGTTTTTT. V gene TRBV11-2 combines with J gene TRBJ2-2, with D unclear. The V end lost 6 bases, the J end lost 4 bases, and 15 bases lay between the germline ends. CDR1 and CDR2 (germline): SGHAT, FQNNGV. CDR3 length: 15 amino acids.

This clonotype has more than one count but fewer than ten. The chain links TRBV12-3 or TRBV12-4 to TRBJ2-5, with a possible D match to TRBD1 (5 bases). The CDR3 is made up of 13 amino acids. V lost 3 bases to trimming and J lost 2 bases, with 7 bases between them. CDR3 residues: CASSFPGQETQYF. CDR3 sequence (DNA): TGTGCCAGCAGTTTTCCAGGGCAAGAGACCCAGTACTTC.

This CDR3 reads CSAVGLRRTDTQYF. CDR3 nucleotides: TGCAGTGCAGTGGGACTGAGACGCACAGATACGCAGTATTTT. The J gene is TRBJ2-3, the V gene TRBV20-1; D might be TRBD2 (6 bases). V lost 6 bases, J lost 1 base, and 14 bases lay in between. Germline V gene data show CDR1 as DFQATT and CDR2 as SNEGSKA (reference sequence). This CDR3 is 14 amino acids long.

This clonotype was observed a handful of times. The chain joins TRBV28 to TRBJ2-7; possible D gene TRBD2, 6 bases. V lost 6 bases and J 0 bases, leaving 12 bases between the germline ends. The CDR3 loop spans 14 amino acids. Germline values: CDR1 MDHEN, CDR2 SYDVKM. DNA for the CDR3: TGTGCCAGCAGCCGTGGGGGGAACTCCTACGAGCAGTACTTC. Translated: CASSRGGNSYEQYF.

The DNA for the CDR3 is TGTGCCAGCAGCTTGAAGCGGGAGGGTAATGAGCAGTTCTTC. This translates into CASSLKREGNEQFF. This sequence joins TRBV7-8 and TRBJ2-1, with 10 nucleotides matching TRBD2. This CDR3 region has 14 residues. The V gene's germline CDR1 is SGHVS and CDR2 FQNEAQ. Unmatched junction bases numbered 3, after V lost 3 bases and J lost 7 bases.

The chain recombines TRBV30 with TRBJ2-7; TRBD2 agrees at 7 bases. V trimming: 4 bases; J trimming: 2 bases; junction bases outside the gene matches: 5. The CDR3 consists of 13 residues. Germline CDR1 and CDR2: GTSNPN and SVGIG (reference sequence). CDR3 protein: CAWTWGGTYEQYF. The CDR3 DNA reads TGTGCCTGGACCTGGGGGGGAACCTACGAGCAGTACTTC.

In its sample, this clonotype was seen many times. The V and J genes are TRBV6-5 and TRBJ1-5; 7 nucleotides match TRBD1. The germline gives CDR1 MNHEY, CDR2 SVGAGI. This CDR3 is 13 amino acids long. Losses at the gene ends were 5 bases for V and 7 bases for J; bases not matched to a gene: 5. The CDR3 DNA is TGTGCCAGCAGTAGGGGACAGTTCCAGCCCCAGCATTTT. Encoded protein: CASSRGQFQPQHF.

The chain has TRBV7-2 and TRBJ2-5, with D uncertain. Per the germline V gene, CDR1 is SGHTA and CDR2 is FQGNSA. This CDR3 has 10 residues. V lost 8 bases and J 5 bases, leaving 6 bases between the germline ends. The CDR3 is CASSIETQYF. DNA of the CDR3: TGTGCCAGCTCGATTGAGACCCAGTACTTC.

This clonotype was seen more than once but under ten times. V and J are TRBV4-3 and TRBJ2-2; weak D call: TRBD2 (5 bases). Germline V lookup: CDR1 LGHNA, CDR2 YSLEER. Trimming stripped 1 base from V and 7 bases from J, with 13 bases between. The CDR3 has 15 amino acids. The DNA of the CDR3 is TGCGCCAGCAGCCAAGGTTCCGAAAGCGGCGGGGAGCTGTTTTTT. Translation gives CASSQGSESGGELFF.

This clonotype was counted ten times or more. This chain uses TRBV6-1 with TRBJ2-3; D tentatively fits TRBD1 or TRBD2 (5 bases each). CDR1 and CDR2 (germline): MNHNS, SASEGT. The germline V and J ends were trimmed by 11 bases and 6 bases, with 18 bases remaining between them. The CDR3 has 13 residues. The DNA of the CDR3 is TGTGCCGGTAATGGGGACCCTGATGATACGCAGTATTTT. As protein: CAGNGDPDDTQYF.

Ten or more counts support this clonotype. The V and J genes are TRBV25-1 and TRBJ1-1, with 9 bases matching TRBD1. After removal of 6 bases from V and 0 bases from J, the junction contained 11 bases not matched to a gene. Germline V CDR1 and CDR2: MGHDK, SYGVNS. The CDR3 covers 17 residues. Here the CDR3 DNA reads TGTGCCAGCAGGGATACAGGGGGCGGCGCAATGAACACTGAAGCTTTCTTT. Protein sequence: CASRDTGGGAMNTEAFF.

The gene calls are TRBV20-1 and TRBJ2-7, with 14 bases fitting TRBD2. CDR1 DFQATT and CDR2 SNEGSKA come from the germline V gene (reference sequence). Unmatched junction bases numbered 16, after V lost 3 bases and J lost 0 bases. This CDR3 has 20 residues. The CDR3 DNA is TGCAGTGCTAGGGTGGTATTGGGACTAGCGGGAGAACCCATCTCCTACGAGCAGTACTTC. Protein: CSARVVLGLAGEPISYEQYF.

The chain is built from TRBV7-2 and TRBJ2-5, with D perhaps TRBD2 (7 bases). The CDR3 totals 17 residues. The V gene's germline CDR1 is SGHTA and CDR2 FQGNSA. The ends were cut back, 1 base at V and 1 base at J, with 16 bases in the middle. CDR3 nucleotide sequence: TGTGCCAGCAGCTTAGTTGGGGCGGGGGCCCTCCAAGAGACCCAGTACTTC. Translated, it gives CASSLVGAGALQETQYF.

This clonotype was found a few times. The chain uses TRBV5-1 and TRBJ2-3; 9 bases are a match to TRBD2. This CDR3 has 15 amino acids. V lost 0 bases, J lost 6 bases, and 5 bases stayed unmatched. The germline CDR1 and CDR2 sequences are SGHRS and YFSETQ. The CDR3 region is CASSLALAGADTQYF. As DNA, the CDR3 is TGCGCCAGCAGCTTGGCATTAGCGGGAGCTGATACGCAGTATTTT.